This T cell receptor (beta chain) was obtained from a study of post-analysis software for immune sequencing data. The study's findings and limits: Clustering by F measure revealed strong co-clustering among samples prepared together in one batch. The study found significantly lower normalized Chao1 diversity in multiple sclerosis patients than in controls.

Unique-molecular-identifier-tagged TCR beta cDNA libraries were used. Starting from roughly 1 to 10 million T cells, the study yielded 450,000 to 500,000 cDNA molecules. TCRdb fed the PCR reads into MiXCR, producing one record per CDR3 protein. The sample yields some 800,000 distinct CDR3 sequences, roughly 50% seen once. On this clonotype: Its cognate antigen is unknown.

The sample was blood. The sequence derives from a girl aged 5-17 years with multiple sclerosis.

The CDR3 DNA reads TGTGCCATCAGTGAGTTTTCAGGGCAAGAGACCCAGTACTTC. As protein: CAISEFSGQETQYF. The gene calls are TRBV10-3 and TRBJ2-5; maybe TRBD1 (5 bases). With 1 base removed from V and 2 bases from J, the gap between germline ends came to 8 bases. CDR1 is ENHRY and CDR2 is SYGVKD in the germline V gene. CDR3 length: 14 residues.